The 15 T cell receptor beta chains below come from one sample, sequenced in a study of CD8+ T cells in alopecia areata. RNA was extracted and reverse transcribed into cDNA as the sequencing template. Measured with immunoSEQ multiplex PCR; TCRdb has only the in-frame clones, and not every one. In the table there are 150,000 to 190,000 clones, 50% to 65% of which are singletons. The input for sequencing was CD8+ T cells sorted from blood, taken at week 0. The receptor set was obtained from a human donor with alopecia areata.

The genes are TRBV19 and TRBJ1-2; D remains unclear. The CDR3 totals 16 residues. The germline gives CDR1 LNHDA, CDR2 SQIVND (reference sequence). V gave up 4 bases and J gave up 7 bases, with 22 bases separating them. The CDR3 loop is CASSTSLPGSSSGYTF. The CDR3 DNA reads as TGTGCCAGTAGTACCAGCCTGCCGGGATCTTCTTCTGGCTACACCTTC.

The sample holds many counts of this clone. The genes are TRBV9 and TRBJ1-1; tentative D call: TRBD1 (6 bases). There are 16 residues in the CDR3. V shed 4 bases and J shed 1 base, with 17 bases lying between them. Germline-derived CDR1 and CDR2 are SGDLS and YYNGEE. DNA for the CDR3: TGTGCCAGCAGCCTCTACGTTACAGGGTCGAACACTGAAGCTTTCTTT. The encoded protein is CASSLYVTGSNTEAFF.

A few counts support this clone. The gene calls are TRBV6-5 and TRBJ1-2; D gene ambiguous. CDR1 and CDR2 (germline): MNHEY, SVGAGI. V was clipped by 4 bases and J by 6 bases, with 12 bases between them. CDR3 length: 13 amino acids. CDR3 sequence: CASSLTTGDGYTF. The DNA of the CDR3 is TGTGCCAGCAGTTTAACCACTGGGGATGGCTACACCTTC.

There are a few counts of this clone. This chain connects TRBV29-1 to TRBJ1-2; D uncertain. Germline values: CDR1 SQVTM, CDR2 ANQGSEA. Trimming shortened V by 5 bases and J by 3 bases, and 10 bases separated the two germline ends. This CDR3 contains 12 residues. The CDR3 DNA follows: TGCAGCGTTCGCCGACAAGACTATGGCTACACCTTC. Translated: CSVRRQDYGYTF.

The chain couples TRBV19 to TRBJ1-1; D might be TRBD1 (5 bases). CDR1 and CDR2 (germline): LNHDA, SQIVND (reference sequence). V was trimmed by 7 bases and J by 1 base, leaving 10 bases between them. This CDR3 region has 13 residues. The chain's CDR3 is CASNPTGNTEAFF. CDR3 in DNA: TGTGCCAGTAATCCTACAGGGAACACTGAAGCTTTCTTT.

The rearrangement joins TRBV7-9 to TRBJ1-1; no clear D. This CDR3 region has 14 residues. The ends were cut back, 3 bases at V and 2 bases at J, with 10 bases in the middle. The germline V gene encodes CDR1 SEHNR and CDR2 FQNEAQ (reference sequence). The CDR3 coding sequence is TGTGCCAGCAGCTTTTCTCAGATAAACACTGAAGCTTTCTTT. As protein: CASSFSQINTEAFF.

The chain couples TRBV5-1 to TRBJ2-7; either TRBD1 or TRBD2 may fit D (5 bases each). V lost 4 bases to trimming and J lost 2 bases, with 13 bases between them. Germline V CDR1 and CDR2: SGHRS, YFSETQ. CDR3 length equals 14 residues. The CDR3 protein is CASSQGTDAYEQYF. As DNA, the CDR3 is TGCGCCAGCAGCCAAGGGACGGATGCCTACGAGCAGTACTTC.

The CDR3 nucleotides are TGTGCCAGCAACTACAGGAGAGATACGCAGTATTTT. Translation: CASNYRRDTQYF. The rearrangement links TRBV11-1 to TRBJ2-3, with D tentatively TRBD1 (5 bases). The germline V and J ends were trimmed by 7 bases and 5 bases, with 10 bases remaining between them. This CDR3 region has 12 residues. Germline V gene sequence: CDR1 SGHAT, CDR2 FQDESV (reference sequence).

This clone has more than one count but fewer than ten. The J gene is TRBJ2-3, the V gene TRBV29-1; no clear D. V gave up 4 bases and J gave up 0 bases, with 5 bases separating them. This CDR3 is built from 12 residues. Germline CDR1 and CDR2: SQVTM and ANQGSEA. The CDR3, as DNA: TGCAGCGTTGTGGGGAGCACAGATACGCAGTATTTT. Protein sequence: CSVVGSTDTQYF.

J is TRBJ2-1 and V is TRBV27; a possible D gene is TRBD2 (6 bases). Trimming pared 5 bases from V and 4 bases from J, leaving 15 bases between. The CDR3 loop spans 15 amino acids. Germline CDR1 and CDR2: MNHEY and SMNVEV (reference sequence). The CDR3 sequence is CASSTRDSPYNEQFF. CDR3 nucleotides: TGTGCCAGCAGTACCCGGGACTCTCCGTACAATGAGCAGTTCTTC.

V usage is TRBV5-6 and J usage is TRBJ1-2; D might be TRBD1 (5 bases). Germline V gene data show CDR1 as SGHDT and CDR2 as YYEEEE. Trimming cost V 9 bases and J 2 bases, with 20 bases left between them. CDR3 length: 15 residues. This CDR3 is CAIRVKRGRNYGYTF. CDR3 coding DNA: TGTGCCATCAGAGTCAAAAGGGGCAGAAACTATGGCTACACCTTC.

This chain links TRBV6-5 with TRBJ2-5; D gene uncertain. Trimming removed 2 bases from V and 7 bases from J, with 11 bases in between. The CDR3 contains 13 residues. Looked up from germline, CDR1 is MNHEY and CDR2 is SVGAGI. The CDR3 here is CASSYRDSGTQYF. CDR3 DNA: TGTGCCAGCAGTTACAGGGATAGTGGGACCCAGTACTTC.

This clone was counted only a few times. The genes are TRBV18 and TRBJ2-7; D is possibly TRBD1 or TRBD2 (5 bases each). Per the germline V gene, CDR1 is KGHSH and CDR2 is LQKENI. This CDR3 contains 13 residues. Trimming took 4 bases from V and 2 from J, leaving 9 bases between them. CDR3: CASSRDGAYEQYF. The CDR3 bases are TGTGCCAGCTCACGGGACGGGGCCTACGAGCAGTACTTC.

About this clone itself: Other DNA sequences in this sample translate to the same CDR3. The V gene is TRBV27, the J gene TRBJ1-2, with D possibly TRBD1 on 6 matching bases. This CDR3 contains 14 residues. Between the trimmed V and J ends, which lost 5 bases and 2 bases, there was a span of 12 bases. The germline V gene has CDR1 MNHEY and CDR2 SMNVEV (reference sequence). CDR3 bases: TGTGCCAGCAGTCTAACAGGGCCCAACTATGGCTACACCTTC. This sequence encodes CASSLTGPNYGYTF.

This chain connects TRBV7-2 to TRBJ2-5; D not resolved. Trimming stripped 5 bases from V and 0 bases from J, with 13 bases between. Per germline, CDR1 SGHTA and CDR2 FQGNSA. The CDR3 has 15 amino acids. The CDR3 reads CASSPRVRNQETQYF. The CDR3 nucleotides are TGTGCCAGCAGCCCCCGTGTTAGGAACCAAGAGACCCAGTACTTC.